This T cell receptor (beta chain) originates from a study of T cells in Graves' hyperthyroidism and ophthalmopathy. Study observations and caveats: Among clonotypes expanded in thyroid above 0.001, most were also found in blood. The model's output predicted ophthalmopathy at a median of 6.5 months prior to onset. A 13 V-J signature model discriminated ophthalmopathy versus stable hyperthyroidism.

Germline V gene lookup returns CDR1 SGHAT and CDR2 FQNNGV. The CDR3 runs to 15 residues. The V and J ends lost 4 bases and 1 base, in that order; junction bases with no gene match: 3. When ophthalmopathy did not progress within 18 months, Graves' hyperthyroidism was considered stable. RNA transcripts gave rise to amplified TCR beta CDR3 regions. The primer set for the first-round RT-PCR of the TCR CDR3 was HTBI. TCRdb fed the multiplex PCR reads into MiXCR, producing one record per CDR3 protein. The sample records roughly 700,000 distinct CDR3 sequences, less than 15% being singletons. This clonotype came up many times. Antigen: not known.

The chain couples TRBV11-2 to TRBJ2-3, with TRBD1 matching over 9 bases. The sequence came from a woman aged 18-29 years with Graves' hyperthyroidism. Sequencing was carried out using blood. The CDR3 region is CASSSRDRGTDTQYF. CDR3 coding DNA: TGTGCCAGCAGCTCCCGGGACAGGGGCACAGATACGCAGTATTTT.